This T cell receptor (beta chain) came from a study of T cell responses to AZD1222 COVID-19 vaccine. Study conclusions and caveats: Targeting of unmutated variant regions was reportedly seen in nearly half of spike-specific TCRs.

As to this clone: The antigen is unknown.

Produced via immunoSEQ multiplex PCR; TCRdb's table is partial and in-frame only. The sample consists of tens of thousands of clones, about 87% of them appearing once. CDR3 length equals 15 residues. The V and J ends lost 1 base and 1 base, in that order; junction bases with no gene match: 1. Germline assignment: CDR1 LGHDT and CDR2 YNNKEL (reference sequence). This clonotype was obtained from an adult who received the MenACWY meningococcal vaccine as a control. This chain joins TRBV3-1 (or the pseudogene TRBV3-2) and TRBJ2-3; 8 nucleotides line up with TRBD2. Sequencing used peripheral blood, obtained 28 days after the second dose of the MenACWY control vaccine. CDR3 nucleotides: TGTGCCAGCAGCCAAGCCGGGGGGGGCACAGATACGCAGTATTTT. Translation: CASSQAGGGTDTQYF.